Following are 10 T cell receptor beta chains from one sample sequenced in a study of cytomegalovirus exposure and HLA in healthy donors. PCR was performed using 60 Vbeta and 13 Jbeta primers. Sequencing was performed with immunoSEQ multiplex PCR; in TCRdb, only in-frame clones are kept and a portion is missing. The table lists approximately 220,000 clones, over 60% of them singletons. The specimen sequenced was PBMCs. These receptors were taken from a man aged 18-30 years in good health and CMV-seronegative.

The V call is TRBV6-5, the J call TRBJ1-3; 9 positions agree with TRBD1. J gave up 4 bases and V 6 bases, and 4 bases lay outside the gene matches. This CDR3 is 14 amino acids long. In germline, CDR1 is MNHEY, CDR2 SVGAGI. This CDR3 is CASRNRGHGNTIYF. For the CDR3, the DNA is TGTGCCAGCAGGAACAGGGGGCACGGAAACACCATATATTTT.

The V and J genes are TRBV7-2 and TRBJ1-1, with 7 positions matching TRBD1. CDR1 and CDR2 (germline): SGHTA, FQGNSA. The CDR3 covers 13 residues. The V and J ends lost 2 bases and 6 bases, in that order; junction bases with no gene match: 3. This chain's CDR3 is CASSLNRGSEAFF. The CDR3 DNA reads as TGTGCCAGCAGCTTAAACAGGGGATCTGAAGCTTTCTTT.

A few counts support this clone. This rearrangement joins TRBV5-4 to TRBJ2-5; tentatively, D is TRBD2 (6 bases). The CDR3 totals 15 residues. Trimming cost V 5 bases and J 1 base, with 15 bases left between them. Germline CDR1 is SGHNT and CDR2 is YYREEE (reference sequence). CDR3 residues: CASRETGDFQETQYF. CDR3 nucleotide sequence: TGTGCCAGCAGGGAAACTGGGGACTTCCAAGAGACCCAGTACTTC.

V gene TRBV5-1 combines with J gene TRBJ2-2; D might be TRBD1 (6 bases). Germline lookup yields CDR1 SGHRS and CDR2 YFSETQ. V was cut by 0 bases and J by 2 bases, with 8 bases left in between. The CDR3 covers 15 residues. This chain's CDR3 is CASSLATGNTGELFF. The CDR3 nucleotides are TGCGCCAGCAGCTTGGCGACAGGCAACACCGGGGAGCTGTTTTTT.

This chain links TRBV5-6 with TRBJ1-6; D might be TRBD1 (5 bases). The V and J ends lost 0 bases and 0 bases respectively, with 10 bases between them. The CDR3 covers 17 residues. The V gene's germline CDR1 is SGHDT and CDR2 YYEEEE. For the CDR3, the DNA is TGTGCCAGCAGCTTGGAACGGGGGAGCTCCTATAATTCACCCCTCCACTTT. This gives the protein CASSLERGSSYNSPLHF.

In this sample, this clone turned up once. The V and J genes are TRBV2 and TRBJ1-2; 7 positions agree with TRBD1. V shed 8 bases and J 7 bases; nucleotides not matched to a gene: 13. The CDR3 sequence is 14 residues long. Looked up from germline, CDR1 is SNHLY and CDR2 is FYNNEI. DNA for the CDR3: TGTGCCAGCGTACGTTCGGAACAGGGGTCTGGCTACACCTTC. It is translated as CASVRSEQGSGYTF.

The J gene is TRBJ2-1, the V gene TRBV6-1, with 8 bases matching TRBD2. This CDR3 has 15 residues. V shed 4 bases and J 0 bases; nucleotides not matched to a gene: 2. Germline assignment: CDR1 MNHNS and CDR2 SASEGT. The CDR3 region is CASSGLASSYNEQFF. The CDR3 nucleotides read TGTGCCAGCAGTGGACTAGCGAGCTCCTACAATGAGCAGTTCTTC.

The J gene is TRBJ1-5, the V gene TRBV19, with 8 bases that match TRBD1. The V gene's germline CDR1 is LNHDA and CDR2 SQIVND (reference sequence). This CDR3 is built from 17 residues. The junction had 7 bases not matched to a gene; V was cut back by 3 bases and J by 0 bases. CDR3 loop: CASSIGTGQGSNQPQHF. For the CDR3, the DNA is TGTGCCAGTAGTATCGGGACAGGCCAAGGTAGCAATCAGCCCCAGCATTTT.

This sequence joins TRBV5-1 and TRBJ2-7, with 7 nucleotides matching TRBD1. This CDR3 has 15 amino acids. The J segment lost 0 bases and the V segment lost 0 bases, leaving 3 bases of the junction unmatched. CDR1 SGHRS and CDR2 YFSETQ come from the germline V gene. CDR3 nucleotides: TGCGCCAGCAGCTTGGTACAGGGGAGCTCCTACGAGCAGTACTTC. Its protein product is CASSLVQGSSYEQYF.

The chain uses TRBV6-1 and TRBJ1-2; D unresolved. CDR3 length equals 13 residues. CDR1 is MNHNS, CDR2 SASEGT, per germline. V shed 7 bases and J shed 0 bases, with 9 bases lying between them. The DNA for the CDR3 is TGTGCCAGCACCCAAGCCACTAACTATGGCTACACCTTC. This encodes CASTQATNYGYTF.